This T cell receptor (beta chain) was obtained from a study of blood T cells in healthy people across ages. The wider study: The capture of about one barcoded beta molecule per two T cells was achieved by template switching.

As concerns this clonotype: Its antigen is currently unknown.

Together with a sample-barcoded 5' primer, a J-beta primer mix was included in a second PCR lasting about 6 to 11 cycles. Tags on each cDNA molecule came from a template-switch adaptor with 12 random nucleotides. TCRdb analysed the 5' RACE reads with MiXCR anew, one entry per CDR3 protein. The repertoire includes about 800,000 distinct CDR3 sequences, roughly 64% of them detected once, and 20% to 25% sits in the top ten. With 6 bases removed from V and 2 bases from J, the gap between germline ends came to 15 bases. This CDR3 has 15 amino acids. Germline V gene lookup returns CDR1 MRHNA and CDR2 SNTAGT. General study points: The long-lived group displayed more naive CD4+ cells, plus higher diversity, than the aged donors did. Observed TCR beta diversity per million T cells went down as age went up. This fall followed a roughly linear course with age.

This receptor was obtained from a young man in good health. This chain uses TRBV6-4 with TRBJ2-3, with D possibly being TRBD2 (6 bases). Source material: blood. In nucleotides, the CDR3 is TGTGCCAGCAGAGCTCGGGACTCTTCCACAGATACGCAGTATTTT. Amino acids: CASRARDSSTDTQYF.